A single sample is the source of the 7 T cell receptor beta chains below, sequenced in a study of T cell repertoires in cytomegalovirus infection. TCRdb independently ran MiXCR on the reads; one entry per CDR3 protein. The top ten clones hold 20% to 30% of a sample with under 600,000 distinct CDR3 sequences, about 15% of them seen once. Sequencing was performed on CD8+ T cells from PBMCs. Every receptor here comes from a human donor in good health (CMV status not recorded). Some clones in this sample may be carry-over from other donors' samples.

This clonotype was detected many times. The gene calls are TRBV12-3 or TRBV12-4 and TRBJ2-7, with 7 bases lining up with TRBD1. Trimming removed 5 bases from V and 4 bases from J; junction bases left unmatched: 5. This CDR3 has 13 amino acids. CDR3 DNA sequence: TGTGCCAGCAGTCCATACAGGGGATACGAGCAGTACTTC. Translated, it gives CASSPYRGYEQYF.

This clonotype was counted at least ten times. The V and J genes are TRBV2 and TRBJ2-7, with a possible D match to TRBD2 (5 bases). From germline, CDR1 is SNHLY and CDR2 FYNNEI. Trimming removed 5 bases from V and 1 base from J, with 15 bases in between. The length of the CDR3 is 15 residues. The CDR3 spells CASSPGDERSYEQYF. CDR3 nucleotide sequence: TGTGCCAGCAGTCCAGGCGACGAGCGGTCCTACGAGCAGTACTTC.

This clonotype has a count of ten or more. This chain links TRBV7-3 with TRBJ2-7, with TRBD2 identical over 7 bases. Germline V gene data show CDR1 as SGHTA and CDR2 as FQGTGA. After removal of 1 base from V and 7 bases from J, the junction contained 4 bases not matched to a gene. CDR3 length equals 13 residues. CDR3 sequence: CASSLRGGSEQYF. The CDR3 bases are TGTGCCAGCAGCTTAAGGGGGGGGTCTGAGCAGTACTTC.

The rearrangement joins TRBV19 to TRBJ2-7; perhaps TRBD1 as D (5 bases). Germline CDR1 reads LNHDA; CDR2 reads SQIVND (reference sequence). Trimming left V 3 bases short and J 2 bases short, with 11 bases between. The CDR3 is made up of 14 amino acids. Here the CDR3 reads CASSIDRLTYEQYF. CDR3 DNA sequence: TGTGCCAGTAGTATCGACAGACTTACCTACGAGCAGTACTTC.

In this sample, this clonotype turned up many times. The genes are TRBV6-2 or TRBV6-3 and TRBJ1-1; TRBD1 agrees at 7 bases. The junction had 8 bases not matched to a gene; V was cut back by 5 bases and J by 5 bases. This CDR3 spans 14 amino acids. Germline values: CDR1 MNHEY, CDR2 SVGEGT. CDR3 sequence (DNA): TGTGCCAGCAGTCCGAAACAGGGGAGGACTGAAGCTTTCTTT. Protein product: CASSPKQGRTEAFF.

This clonotype was found many times. The chain combines TRBV6-1 with TRBJ2-7; possibly TRBD2 for D (6 bases). Between the trimmed V and J ends, which lost 4 bases and 3 bases, there was a span of 13 bases. CDR1 and CDR2 (germline): MNHNS, SASEGT. This CDR3 has 14 residues. The DNA of the CDR3 is TGTGCCAGCAGTGCCCCGGGACTGCGCTACGAGCAGTACTTC. It encodes CASSAPGLRYEQYF.

This chain links TRBV28 with TRBJ1-2, with D unclear. Germline CDR1 reads MDHEN; CDR2 reads SYDVKM. This CDR3 contains 12 residues. Trimming cost V 8 bases and J 2 bases, with 9 bases left between them. CDR3 loop: CASATRNYGYTF. The CDR3 DNA follows: TGTGCCAGCGCCACCAGGAACTATGGCTACACCTTC.